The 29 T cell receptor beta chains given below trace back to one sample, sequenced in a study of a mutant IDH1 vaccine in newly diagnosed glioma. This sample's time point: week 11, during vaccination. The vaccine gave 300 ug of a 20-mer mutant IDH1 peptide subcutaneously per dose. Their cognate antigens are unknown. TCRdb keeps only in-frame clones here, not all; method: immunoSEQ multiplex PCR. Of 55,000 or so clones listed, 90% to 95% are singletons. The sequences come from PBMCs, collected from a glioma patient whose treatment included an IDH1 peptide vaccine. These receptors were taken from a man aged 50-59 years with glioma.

The CDR3 loop reads CASSLEGQGPNVLTF. CDR3 coding DNA: TGCGCCAGCAGCTTGGAGGGACAGGGCCCCAACGTCCTGACTTTC. The chain links TRBV5-1 to TRBJ2-6; 9 nucleotides line up with TRBD1. The trim removed 0 bases at V and 8 bases at J, leaving 3 bases unmatched. CDR3 length equals 15 residues. The germline gives CDR1 SGHRS, CDR2 YFSETQ.

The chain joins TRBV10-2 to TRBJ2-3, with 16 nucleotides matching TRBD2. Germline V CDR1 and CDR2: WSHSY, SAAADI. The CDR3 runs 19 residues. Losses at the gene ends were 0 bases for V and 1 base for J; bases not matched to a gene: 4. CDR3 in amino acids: CASSESGLAGGRGTDTQYF. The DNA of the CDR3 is TGCGCCAGCAGTGAGTCGGGACTAGCGGGGGGGCGTGGCACAGATACGCAGTATTTT.

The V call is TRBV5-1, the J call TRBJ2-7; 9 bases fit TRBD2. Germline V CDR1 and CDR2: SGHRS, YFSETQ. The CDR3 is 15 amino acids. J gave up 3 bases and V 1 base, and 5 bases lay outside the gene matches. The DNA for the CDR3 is TGCGCCAGCAGCTTGTATGCGGGAGGGCTCTACGAGCAGTACTTC. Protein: CASSLYAGGLYEQYF.

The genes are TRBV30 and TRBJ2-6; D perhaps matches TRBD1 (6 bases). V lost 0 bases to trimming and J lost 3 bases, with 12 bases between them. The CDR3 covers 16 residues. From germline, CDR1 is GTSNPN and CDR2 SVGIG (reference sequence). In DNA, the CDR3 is TGTGCCTGGAGTGTTTGGGGGCGTGGTGGGGCCAACGTCCTGACTTTC. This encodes CAWSVWGRGGANVLTF.

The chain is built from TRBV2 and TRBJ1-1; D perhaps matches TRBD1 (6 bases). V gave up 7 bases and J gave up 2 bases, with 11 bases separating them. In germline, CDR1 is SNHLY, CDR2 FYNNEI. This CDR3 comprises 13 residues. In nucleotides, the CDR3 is TGTGCCAGCAATCCGGACAGAAACACTGAAGCTTTCTTT. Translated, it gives CASNPDRNTEAFF. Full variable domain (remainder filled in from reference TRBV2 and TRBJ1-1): EPEVTQTPSHQVTQMGQEVILRCVPISNHLYFYWYRQILGQKVEFLVSFYNNEISEKSEIFDDQFSVERPDGSNFTLKIRSTKLEDSAMYFCASNPDRNTEAFFGQGTRLTVV.

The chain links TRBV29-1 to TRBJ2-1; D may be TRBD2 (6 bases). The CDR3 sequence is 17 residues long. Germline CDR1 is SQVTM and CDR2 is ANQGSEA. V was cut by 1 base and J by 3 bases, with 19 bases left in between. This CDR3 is CSVEGPLGRNHYNEQFF. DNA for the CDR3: TGCAGCGTTGAAGGTCCCCTTGGGAGGAACCACTACAATGAGCAGTTCTTC.

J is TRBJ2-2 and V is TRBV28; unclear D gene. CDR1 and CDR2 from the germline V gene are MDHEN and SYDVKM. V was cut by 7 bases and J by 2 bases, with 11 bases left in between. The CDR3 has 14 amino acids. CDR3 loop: CASKAPDNTGELFF. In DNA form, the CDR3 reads TGTGCCAGCAAGGCCCCAGATAACACCGGGGAGCTGTTTTTT.

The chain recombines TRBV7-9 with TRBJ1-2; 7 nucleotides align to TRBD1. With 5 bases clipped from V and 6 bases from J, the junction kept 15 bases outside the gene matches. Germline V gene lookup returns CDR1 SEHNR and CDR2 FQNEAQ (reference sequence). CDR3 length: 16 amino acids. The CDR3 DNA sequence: TGTGCCAGCAGCCCCTTCCAGGGGGAAGAGGAAGATGGCTACACCTTC. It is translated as CASSPFQGEEEDGYTF.

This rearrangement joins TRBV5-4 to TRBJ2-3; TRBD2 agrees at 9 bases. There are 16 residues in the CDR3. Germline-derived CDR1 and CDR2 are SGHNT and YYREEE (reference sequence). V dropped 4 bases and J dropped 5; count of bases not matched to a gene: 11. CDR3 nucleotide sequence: TGTGCCAGCAGCGGGGGACTAGCTGGCCCAAAAGATACGCAGTATTTT. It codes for CASSGGLAGPKDTQYF.

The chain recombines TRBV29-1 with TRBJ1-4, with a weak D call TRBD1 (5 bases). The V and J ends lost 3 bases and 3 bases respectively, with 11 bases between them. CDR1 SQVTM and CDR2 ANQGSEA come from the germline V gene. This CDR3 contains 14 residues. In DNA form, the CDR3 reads TGCAGCGTTGAGACATGGGGGGCTAATGAAAAACTGTTTTTT. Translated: CSVETWGANEKLFF.

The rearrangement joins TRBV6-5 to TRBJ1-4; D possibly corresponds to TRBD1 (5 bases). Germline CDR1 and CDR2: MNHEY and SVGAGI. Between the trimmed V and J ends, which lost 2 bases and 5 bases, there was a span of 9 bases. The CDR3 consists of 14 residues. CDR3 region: CASSYPGPNEKLFF. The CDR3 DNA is TGTGCCAGCAGTTACCCGGGGCCCAATGAAAAACTGTTTTTT.

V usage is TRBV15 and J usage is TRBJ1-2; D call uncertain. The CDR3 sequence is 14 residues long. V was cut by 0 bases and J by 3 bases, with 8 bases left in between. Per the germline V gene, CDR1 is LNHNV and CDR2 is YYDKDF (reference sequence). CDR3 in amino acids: CATSRDPGDYGYTF. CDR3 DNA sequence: TGTGCCACCAGCAGAGATCCGGGAGACTATGGCTACACCTTC.

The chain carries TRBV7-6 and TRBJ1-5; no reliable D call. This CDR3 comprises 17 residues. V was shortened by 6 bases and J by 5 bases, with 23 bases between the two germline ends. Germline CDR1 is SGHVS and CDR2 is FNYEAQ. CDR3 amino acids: CASRSGVGSRVDQPQHF. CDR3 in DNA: TGTGCCAGCAGATCTGGGGTGGGCTCCCGAGTTGATCAGCCCCAGCATTTT.

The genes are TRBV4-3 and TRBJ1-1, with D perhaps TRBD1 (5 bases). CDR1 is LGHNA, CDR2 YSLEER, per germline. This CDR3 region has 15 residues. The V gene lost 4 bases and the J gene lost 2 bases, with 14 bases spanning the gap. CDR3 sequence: CASSPSSRVNTEAFF. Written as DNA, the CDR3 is TGCGCCAGCAGCCCAAGTAGCAGGGTAAACACTGAAGCTTTCTTT.

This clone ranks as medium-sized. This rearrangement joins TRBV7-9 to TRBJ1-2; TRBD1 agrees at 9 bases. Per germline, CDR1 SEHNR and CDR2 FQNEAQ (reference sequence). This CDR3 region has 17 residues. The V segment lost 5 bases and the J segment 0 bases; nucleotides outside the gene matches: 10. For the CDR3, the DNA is TGTGCCAGCAGCGCCCGGGACAGGGTAGGAGCTAACTATGGCTACACCTTC. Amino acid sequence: CASSARDRVGANYGYTF.

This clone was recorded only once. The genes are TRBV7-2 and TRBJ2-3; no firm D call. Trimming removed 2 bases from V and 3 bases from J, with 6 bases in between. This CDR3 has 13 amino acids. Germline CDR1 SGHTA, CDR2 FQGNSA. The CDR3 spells CASSLSWTDTQYF. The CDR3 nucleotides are TGTGCCAGCAGCTTATCATGGACAGATACGCAGTATTTT.

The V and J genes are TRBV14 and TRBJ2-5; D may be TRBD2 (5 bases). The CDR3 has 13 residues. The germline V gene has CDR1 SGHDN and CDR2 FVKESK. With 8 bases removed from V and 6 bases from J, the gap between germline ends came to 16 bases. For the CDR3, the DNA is TGTGCCAGCTCCCCGATGAGAGGGCAGACCCAGTACTTC. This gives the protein CASSPMRGQTQYF.

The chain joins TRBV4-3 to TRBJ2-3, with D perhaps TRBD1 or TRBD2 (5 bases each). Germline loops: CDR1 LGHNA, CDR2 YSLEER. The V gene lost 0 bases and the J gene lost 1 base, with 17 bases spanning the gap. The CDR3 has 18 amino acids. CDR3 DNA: TGCGCCAGCAGCCAAGAAGTCCGGGGTACGGGACGCACAGATACGCAGTATTTT. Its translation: CASSQEVRGTGRTDTQYF.

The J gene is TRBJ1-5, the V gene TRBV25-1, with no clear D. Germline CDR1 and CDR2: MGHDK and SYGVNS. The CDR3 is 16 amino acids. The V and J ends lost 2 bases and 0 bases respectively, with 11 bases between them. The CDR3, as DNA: TGTGCCAGCAGTGAAGTTTCGGGGAATAGCAATCAGCCCCAGCATTTT. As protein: CASSEVSGNSNQPQHF.

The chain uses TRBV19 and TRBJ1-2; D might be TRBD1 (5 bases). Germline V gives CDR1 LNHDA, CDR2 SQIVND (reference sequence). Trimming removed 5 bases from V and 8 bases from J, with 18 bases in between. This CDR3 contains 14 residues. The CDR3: CASSFRDLKGGYTF. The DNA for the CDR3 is TGTGCCAGTAGTTTCCGGGACCTAAAGGGCGGCTACACCTTC.

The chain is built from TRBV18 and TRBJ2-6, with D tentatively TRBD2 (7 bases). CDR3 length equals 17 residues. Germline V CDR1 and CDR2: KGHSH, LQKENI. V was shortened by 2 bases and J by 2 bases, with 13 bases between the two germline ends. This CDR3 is CASSPGRGAAGANVLTF. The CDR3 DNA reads TGTGCCAGCTCACCAGGACGGGGGGCAGCTGGGGCCAACGTCCTGACTTTC.

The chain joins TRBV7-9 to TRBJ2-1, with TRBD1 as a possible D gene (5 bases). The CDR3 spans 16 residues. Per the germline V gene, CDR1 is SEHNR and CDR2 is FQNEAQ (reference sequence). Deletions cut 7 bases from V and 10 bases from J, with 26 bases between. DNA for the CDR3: TGTGCCAGCACCCCACCTGCTGCCAGGGCATATGTGGAGCAGTTCTTC. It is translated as CASTPPAARAYVEQFF. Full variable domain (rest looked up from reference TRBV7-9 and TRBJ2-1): DTGVSQNPRHKITKRGQNVTFRCDPISEHNRLYWYRQTLGQGPEFLTYFQNEAQLEKSRLLSDRFSAERPKGSFSTLEIQRTEQGDSAMYLCASTPPAARAYVEQFFGPGTRLTVL.

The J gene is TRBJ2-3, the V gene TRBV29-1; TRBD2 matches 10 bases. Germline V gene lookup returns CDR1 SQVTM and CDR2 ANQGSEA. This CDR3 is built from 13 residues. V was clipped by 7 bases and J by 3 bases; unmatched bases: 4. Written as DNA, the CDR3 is TGCAGCGCCAGCGGGGGGGAAACAGATACGCAGTATTTT. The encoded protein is CSASGGETDTQYF.

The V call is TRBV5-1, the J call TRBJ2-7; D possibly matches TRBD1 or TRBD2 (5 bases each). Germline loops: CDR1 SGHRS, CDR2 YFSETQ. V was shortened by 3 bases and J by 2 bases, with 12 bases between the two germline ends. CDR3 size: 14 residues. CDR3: CASSSLGPTYEQYF. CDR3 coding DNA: TGCGCCAGCAGCTCCCTGGGACCAACCTACGAGCAGTACTTC.

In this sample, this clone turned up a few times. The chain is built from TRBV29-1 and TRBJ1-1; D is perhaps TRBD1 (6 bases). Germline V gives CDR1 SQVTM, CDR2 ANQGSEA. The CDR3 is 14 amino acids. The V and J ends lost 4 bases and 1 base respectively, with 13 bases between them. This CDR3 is CSVVGGPRNTEAFF. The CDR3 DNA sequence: TGCAGCGTTGTGGGGGGCCCGAGGAACACTGAAGCTTTCTTT. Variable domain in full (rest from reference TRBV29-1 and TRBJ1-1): SAVISQKPSRDICQRGTSLTIQCQVDSQVTMMFWYRQQPGQSLTLIATANQGSEATYESGFVIDKFPISRPNLTFSTLTVSNMSPEDSSIYLCSVVGGPRNTEAFFGQGTRLTVV.

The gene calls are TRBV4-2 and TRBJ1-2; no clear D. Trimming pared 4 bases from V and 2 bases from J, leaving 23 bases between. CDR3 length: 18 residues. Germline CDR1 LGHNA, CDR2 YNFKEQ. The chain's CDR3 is CASSREPVGRISNYGYTF. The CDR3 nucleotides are TGTGCCAGCAGCCGCGAGCCCGTGGGTAGGATATCGAACTATGGCTACACCTTC.

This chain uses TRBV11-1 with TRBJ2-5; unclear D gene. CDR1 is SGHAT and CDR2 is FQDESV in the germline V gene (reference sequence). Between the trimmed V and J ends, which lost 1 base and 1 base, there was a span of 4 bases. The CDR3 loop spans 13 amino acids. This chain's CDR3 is CASSLGIQETQYF. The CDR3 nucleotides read TGTGCCAGCAGCTTAGGTATCCAAGAGACCCAGTACTTC.

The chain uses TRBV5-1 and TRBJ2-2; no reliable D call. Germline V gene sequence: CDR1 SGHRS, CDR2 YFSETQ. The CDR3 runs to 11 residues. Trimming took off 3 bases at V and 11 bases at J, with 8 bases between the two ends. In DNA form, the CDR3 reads TGCGCCAGCAGCTCTCTAGGAGAGCTGTTTTTT. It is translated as CASSSLGELFF.

The CDR3 DNA is TGTGCCAGCAGACGTCAGCCCCAGCATTTT. It yields the protein CASRRQPQHF. The rearrangement joins TRBV21-1 to TRBJ1-5. TRBV21-1 corresponds to a pseudogene. This CDR3 region has 10 residues.